This T cell receptor beta chain was observed in a study of cytomegalovirus exposure and HLA in healthy donors. These donors, healthy bone marrow donors, were studied. With 60 Vbeta and 13 Jbeta primers, the PCR was carried out. TCRdb keeps only in-frame clones here, not all; method: immunoSEQ multiplex PCR. Of 70,000 or so clones detected, 82% appear once; the ten largest clones hold 1.9%. The table lists this clone with a few counts. Input material: PBMCs. The clonotype comes from a man younger than 30 in good health and CMV-seronegative.

This chain's CDR3 is CASLKSGGENTEAFF. Here the CDR3 DNA reads TGTGCCAGCCTCAAATCTGGGGGGGAGAACACTGAAGCTTTCTTT. This rearrangement joins TRBV2 to TRBJ1-1; perhaps TRBD1 as D (5 bases). Trimming shortened V by 8 bases and J by 1 base, and 17 bases separated the two germline ends. The germline V gene encodes CDR1 SNHLY and CDR2 FYNNEI. The CDR3 extends over 15 amino acids.